The present entry profiles one TCR beta chain with its context. The record originates from a study of blood T cell repertoires in COVID-19. The CDR3 is made up of 14 amino acids. From germline, CDR1 is LGHDT and CDR2 YNNKEL (reference sequence). The V gene lost 0 bases and the J gene lost 4 bases, with 9 bases spanning the gap. Repertoires were generated with immunoSEQ multiplex PCR, while TCRdb's copy carries only in-frame clones and drops some. The top ten clones hold 0.9% to 1.2% of a sample with 350,000 or so clones, about 90% of them seen once. The chain has TRBV3-1 (or the pseudogene TRBV3-2) and TRBJ1-2; D uncertain. Sequencing input: PBMCs or T cells enriched from blood (not recorded which). This clonotype was sampled from a woman younger than 45 who had recovered from COVID-19. CDR3 nucleotides: TGTGCCAGCAGCCAAGAAGCGGCAGGCTATGGCTACACCTTC. It encodes CASSQEAAGYGYTF.